This T cell receptor (beta chain) emerged from a study of blood T cell repertoires in COVID-19. For the study at large: COVID-19 samples collected from the United States, Italy and Spain covered acute and convalescent phases. Sources were T cells, B-cell-depleted T cells, or PBMCs; the material itself was cDNA or gDNA.

Method: immunoSEQ multiplex PCR; TCRdb's copy keeps in-frame clones and lacks some. This table has around 230,000 clones, 75% to 90% appearing once. CDR1 SGHTA and CDR2 FQGNSA come from the germline V gene. The CDR3 runs 17 residues. The trim removed 4 bases at V and 5 bases at J, leaving 13 bases unmatched. V and J are TRBV7-2 and TRBJ1-1, with TRBD1 identical over 10 bases. What was sequenced was peripheral blood. This TCR came from a man aged 35 to 55 with acute or convalescent COVID-19. This chain's CDR3 is CASSSPLTGGDGTEAFF. CDR3 coding DNA: TGTGCCAGCAGCTCCCCCTTGACAGGGGGCGATGGGACTGAAGCTTTCTTT.